These T cell receptor beta chains were read from a single sample in a study of human T cells and chemical hapten exposure. TCRdb ran MiXCR on the RACE reads and lists one entry per CDR3 protein. The sample has approximately 60,000 distinct CDR3 sequences, around 10% seen once. The specimen was whole blood, collected in connection with sensitization to the hapten diphenylcyclopropenone (DPC). These receptors all come from a woman in her 40s with alopecia areata. Some clones in this sample may be carry-over from other donors' samples. Each CDR3 is given with its conserved first and last residue. D genes are given only for firm matches. Only part of the rows carry a size: once, few, many, or a class if the clone is expanded.

v_call	d_call	j_call	clone_size	cdr3_aa	cdr3_nt
TRBV30	-	TRBJ1-1	many	CAWSHRSGTEAFF	TGTGCCTGGAGTCACCGCTCCGGGACTGAAGCTTTCTTT
TRBV11-3	-	TRBJ2-1	few	CASSNPSRGTLHNEQFF	TGTGCCAGCAGCAACCCTAGTCGGGGGACACTTCACAATGAGCAGTTCTTC
TRBV7-6	-	TRBJ2-5	-	CASSSRGTRETQYF	TGTGCCAGCAGCTCCCGGGGTACCAGGGAGACCCAGTACTTC
TRBV5-6	TRBD1	TRBJ2-3	many	CASSSGQGDTQYF	TGTGCCAGCAGCTCCGGACAGGGAGATACGCAGTATTTT
TRBV9	-	TRBJ2-3	-	CASSPSTTDTQYF	TGTGCCAGCTCTCCCTCGACCACAGATACGCAGTATTTT
TRBV7-2	-	TRBJ2-5	few	CASTSGSNGETQYF	TGTGCCAGCACTTCGGGGTCCAACGGAGAGACCCAGTACTTC
TRBV7-9	-	TRBJ2-3	few	CASSPPGGLTDTQYF	TGTGCCAGCAGCCCCCCCGGGGGCCTCACAGATACGCAGTATTTT
TRBV27	-	TRBJ1-1	few	CASGGGRRDTEAFF	TGTGCCAGCGGGGGGGGAAGAAGGGACACTGAAGCTTTCTTT
TRBV7-2	-	TRBJ1-1	many	CASSFLKNTEAFF	TGTGCCAGCAGCTTTTTAAAGAACACTGAAGCTTTCTTT
TRBV14	-	TRBJ1-1	-	CASSLGGLGTEAFF	TGTGCCAGCAGCCTTGGGGGGCTGGGGACTGAAGCTTTCTTT
TRBV20-1	TRBD2	TRBJ2-7	few	CSAGPAGGPNEQYF	TGCAGTGCTGGACCGGCGGGAGGGCCGAACGAGCAGTACTTC
TRBV20-1	TRBD1	TRBJ2-7	many	CSARDGTGGKEYF	TGCAGTGCTAGAGATGGGACAGGTGGTAAGGAGTACTTC
TRBV20-1	TRBD1	TRBJ1-5	few	CSANFRGQNQPQHF	TGCAGTGCTAACTTTAGGGGGCAAAATCAGCCCCAGCATTTT
TRBV28	-	TRBJ2-1	many	CASSLELTRGNEQFF	TGTGCCAGCAGTTTAGAGCTGACTAGGGGAAATGAGCAGTTCTTC
TRBV20-1	-	TRBJ2-6	-	CSAEQPRSSGANVLTF	TGCAGTGCTGAGCAACCGCGAAGCTCTGGGGCCAACGTCCTGACTTTC
TRBV3-1	-	TRBJ1-6	-	CASSQRDIDNSPLHF	TGTGCCAGCAGCCAGAGGGATATTGATAATTCACCCCTCCACTTT
TRBV28	-	TRBJ2-2	few	CASSLGGLPGELFF	TGTGCCAGCAGTCTAGGGGGTTTGCCCGGGGAGCTGTTTTTT
TRBV6-5	TRBD1	TRBJ1-4	-	CASSYHGQGSFREKLFF	TGTGCCAGCAGTTACCACGGACAGGGTAGTTTTCGAGAAAAACTGTTTTTT
TRBV10-3	-	TRBJ2-7	-	CAIRETGTYEQYF	TGTGCCATCAGAGAAACAGGTACCTACGAGCAGTACTTC
TRBV7-9	-	TRBJ2-1	many	CASRVDSYNEQFF	TGTGCCAGCAGGGTCGACAGCTACAATGAGCAGTTCTTC
TRBV29-1	TRBD2	TRBJ2-7	few	CSVESLRESGYEQYF	TGCAGCGTTGAGTCTCTGCGGGAGTCTGGCTACGAGCAGTACTTC
TRBV10-3	-	TRBJ1-4	few	CAISESGSANEKLFF	TGTGCCATCAGTGAGTCTGGGTCAGCTAATGAAAAACTGTTTTTT
TRBV11-2	TRBD2	TRBJ2-1	few	CASSLRTSVGGEQFF	TGTGCCAGCAGCTTGAGGACTAGCGTCGGCGGGGAGCAGTTCTTC
TRBV6-1	TRBD2	TRBJ2-1	-	CASSEPLAELYNEQFF	TGTGCCAGCAGTGAACCCCTAGCGGAGTTATACAATGAGCAGTTCTTC
TRBV29-1	TRBD1	TRBJ1-2	few	CSVALGQDYGYTF	TGCAGCGTTGCGCTGGGACAGGACTATGGCTACACCTTC
TRBV11-3	TRBD2	TRBJ2-1	-	CASSLGGSNDEQFF	TGTGCCAGCAGCTTAGGCGGGAGTAACGATGAGCAGTTCTTC
TRBV29-1	-	TRBJ2-5	-	CSVGMETQYF	TGCAGCGTTGGGATGGAGACCCAGTACTTC
TRBV7-2	-	TRBJ2-7	once	CASTIGSGGRGEQYF	TGTGCCAGCACCATAGGAAGCGGCGGTAGGGGCGAGCAGTACTTC
TRBV20-1	-	TRBJ1-4	few	CSAKTGVNEKLFF	TGCAGTGCTAAAACAGGAGTTAATGAAAAACTGTTTTTT
TRBV30	-	TRBJ2-2	-	CAWSSRRVPLNTGELFF	TGTGCCTGGAGTTCACGACGTGTCCCGCTGAACACCGGGGAGCTGTTTTTT
TRBV28	TRBD2	TRBJ2-2	many	CASSFPSGTRGAGELFF	TGTGCCAGCAGTTTTCCTAGCGGGACCCGTGGGGCCGGGGAGCTGTTTTTT
TRBV19	-	TRBJ2-2	many	CASSIPGNTGELFF	TGTGCCAGTAGTATCCCAGGGAACACCGGGGAGCTGTTTTTT
TRBV5-1	TRBD2	TRBJ2-1	-	CASSLRLAGELSYNEQFF	TGCGCCAGCAGCTTGCGCCTAGCGGGGGAGCTCTCCTACAATGAGCAGTTCTTC
TRBV5-5	-	TRBJ1-4	-	CASSLQGTNEKLFF	TGTGCCAGCAGCCTCCAGGGGACTAATGAAAAACTGTTTTTT
TRBV20-1	-	TRBJ2-1	-	CSARGDGSSYNEQFF	TGCAGTGCTAGAGGGGACGGGAGCTCCTACAATGAGCAGTTCTTC
TRBV24-1	-	TRBJ2-1	many	CATSGGETGTRNHNEQFF	TGTGCCACCAGTGGCGGAGAAACCGGGACCAGGAACCACAATGAGCAGTTCTTC
TRBV20-1	TRBD2	TRBJ2-1	few	CSARGVLGGRADEQFF	TGCAGTGCTAGAGGCGTCCTCGGCGGGAGGGCCGATGAGCAGTTCTTC
TRBV20-1	-	TRBJ2-6	few	CSARGQGSSGANVLTF	TGCAGTGCTAGGGGGCAGGGGAGCTCTGGGGCCAACGTCCTGACTTTC
TRBV6-5	-	TRBJ1-5	many	CASSYSGALVGNQPQHF	TGTGCCAGCAGTTACTCAGGGGCCCTGGTGGGCAATCAGCCCCAGCATTTT
TRBV20-1	-	TRBJ1-2	many	CSARDRGLNYGYTF	TGCAGTGCTAGAGATAGAGGACTGAACTATGGCTACACCTTC
TRBV7-6	-	TRBJ2-2	many	CASSLAPVTGELFF	TGTGCCAGCAGCCTGGCCCCGGTCACCGGGGAGCTGTTTTTT
TRBV10-3	-	TRBJ1-2	many	CAIRPGEDYGYTF	TGTGCCATCAGGCCCGGGGAGGACTATGGCTACACCTTC
TRBV19	-	TRBJ2-3	-	CATSVSDTQYF	TGTGCCACTAGCGTGTCAGATACGCAGTATTTT
TRBV29-1	-	TRBJ2-1	-	CSAYRDTNEQFF	TGCAGCGCTTACCGGGACACCAATGAGCAGTTCTTC
TRBV30	-	TRBJ2-1	-	CAWSVGSFDNEQFF	TGTGCCTGGAGTGTAGGTTCTTTCGACAATGAGCAGTTCTTC
TRBV28	TRBD1	TRBJ1-4	few	CASSRPGTGNEKLFF	TGTGCCAGCAGTCGTCCCGGGACAGGGAATGAAAAACTGTTTTTT
TRBV7-2	-	TRBJ1-1	many	CASSSTGNTEAFF	TGTGCCAGCAGCTCGACAGGGAACACTGAAGCTTTCTTT
TRBV7-8	-	TRBJ1-1	many	CASSPQVRGAFTEAFF	TGTGCCAGCAGTCCACAGGTCCGGGGGGCGTTCACTGAAGCTTTCTTT
TRBV7-6	TRBD2	TRBJ2-1	few	CASSLSGRGNEQFF	TGTGCCAGCAGCTTATCCGGGAGGGGTAATGAGCAGTTCTTC
TRBV29-1	TRBD1	TRBJ1-1	-	CSVRQGAGTEAFF	TGCAGCGTTCGCCAGGGGGCCGGCACTGAAGCTTTCTTT
TRBV4-2	-	TRBJ2-3	many	CASSQGSLSGTDTQYF	TGTGCCAGCAGCCAAGGGTCCCTCTCGGGCACAGATACGCAGTATTTT
TRBV10-3	-	TRBJ2-7	many	CASQTETYEQYF	TGTGCCTCCCAGACGGAAACCTACGAGCAGTACTTC
TRBV20-1	TRBD2	TRBJ2-7	many	CSARVSGRSHEQYF	TGCAGTGCTAGAGTAAGCGGGAGAAGCCACGAGCAGTACTTC
TRBV1	-	TRBJ2-7	-	CTGGRGQWCYEQYF	TGCACCGGGGGCCGGGGCCAGTGGTGCTACGAGCAGTACTTC
TRBV7-9	-	TRBJ2-3	few	CASSPWDGQLTDTQYF	TGTGCCAGCAGCCCGTGGGATGGACAGCTCACAGACACGCAGTATTTT
TRBV15	-	TRBJ2-7	-	CATSRSRDTEQYF	TGTGCCACCAGCAGATCACGGGACACCGAGCAGTACTTC
TRBV18	-	TRBJ1-5	many	CASSPDRNQPQHF	TGTGCCAGCTCACCGGACAGAAATCAGCCCCAGCATTTT